This T cell receptor (beta chain) was identified in a study of blood T cell repertoires in COVID-19. Study overall: Samples came from the United States, Italy and Spain, spanning acute and convalescent COVID-19. Nucleic acid was either cDNA or gDNA, and it came from T cells, B-cell-depleted T cells, or PBMCs.

This clone was seen more than once but under ten times. Study processing details: Amplifying reference gene primers gave estimates of nucleated cell counts. Using immunoSEQ multiplex PCR, the repertoire was profiled, and TCRdb retains in-frame clones only, with some absent. That table is the source of V, J and clone size, and D and trimming were worked out from the DNA. The repertoire holds under 200,000 clones, with 83% as singletons. The ends were cut back, 8 bases at V and 5 bases at J, with 12 bases in the middle. The CDR3 contains 12 residues. Germline CDR1 reads MNHEY; CDR2 reads SVGAGI. The chain joins TRBV6-5 to TRBJ1-2; the D gene is possibly TRBD1 (6 bases). Sequenced input: peripheral blood. The origin of this receptor is a woman in her 40s with acute or convalescent COVID-19. The CDR3 DNA is TGTGCCAGCGGCTCTACAGGGTATGGCTACACCTTC. Amino acid sequence: CASGSTGYGYTF.